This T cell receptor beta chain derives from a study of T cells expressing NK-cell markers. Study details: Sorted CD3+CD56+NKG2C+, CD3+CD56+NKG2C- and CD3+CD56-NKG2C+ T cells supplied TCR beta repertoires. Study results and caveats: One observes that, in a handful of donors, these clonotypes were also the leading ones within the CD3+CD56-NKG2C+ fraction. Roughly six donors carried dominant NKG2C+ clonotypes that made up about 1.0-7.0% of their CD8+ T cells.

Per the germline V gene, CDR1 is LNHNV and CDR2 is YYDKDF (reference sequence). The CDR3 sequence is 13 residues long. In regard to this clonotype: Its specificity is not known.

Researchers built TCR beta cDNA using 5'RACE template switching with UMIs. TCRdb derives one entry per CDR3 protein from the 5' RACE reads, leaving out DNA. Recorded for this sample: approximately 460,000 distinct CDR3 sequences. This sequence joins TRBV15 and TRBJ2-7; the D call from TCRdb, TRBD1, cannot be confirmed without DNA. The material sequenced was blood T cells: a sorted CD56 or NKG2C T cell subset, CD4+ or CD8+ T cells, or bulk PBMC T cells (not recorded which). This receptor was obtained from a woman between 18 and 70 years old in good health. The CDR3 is CATGTSQGYEQYF.